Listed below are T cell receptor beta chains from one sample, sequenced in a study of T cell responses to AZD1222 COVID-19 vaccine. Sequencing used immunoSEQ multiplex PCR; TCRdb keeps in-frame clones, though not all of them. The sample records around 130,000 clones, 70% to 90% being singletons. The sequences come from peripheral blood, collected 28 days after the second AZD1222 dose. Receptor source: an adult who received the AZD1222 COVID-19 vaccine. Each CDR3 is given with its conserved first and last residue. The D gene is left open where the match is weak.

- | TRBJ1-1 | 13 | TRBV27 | CASSLGMRAEAFF | TGTGCCAGCAGTTTAGGCATGAGGGCTGAAGCTTTCTTT
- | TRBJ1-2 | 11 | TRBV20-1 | CSASRAAGYTF | TGCAGTGCTAGTCGCGCGGCTGGCTACACCTTC
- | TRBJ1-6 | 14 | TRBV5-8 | CASGFAGRGSPLHF | TGTGCCAGCGGGTTCGCGGGACGGGGATCACCCCTCCACTTT
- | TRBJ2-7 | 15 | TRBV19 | CASSIPGRYTYEQYF | TGTGCCAGTAGTATCCCGGGGAGGTATACCTACGAGCAGTACTTC
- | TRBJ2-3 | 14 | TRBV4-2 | CASSQDGSLDTQYF | TGTGCCAGCAGCCAAGATGGCAGTTTAGATACGCAGTATTTT
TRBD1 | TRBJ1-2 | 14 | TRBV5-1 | CASSLMTGQNGYTF | TGCGCCAGCAGCTTGATGACAGGGCAAAACGGCTACACCTTC
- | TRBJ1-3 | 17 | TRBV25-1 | CASSESWDRLSGNTIYF | TGTGCCAGCAGTGAATCCTGGGACCGACTCTCTGGAAACACCATATATTTT
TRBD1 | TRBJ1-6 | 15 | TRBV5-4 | CASSLGTGGNSPLHF | TGTGCCAGCAGCCTAGGGACAGGGGGAAATTCACCCCTCCACTTT
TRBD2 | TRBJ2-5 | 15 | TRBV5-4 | CASTRTSGVQETQYF | TGTGCCAGCACCCGGACTAGCGGGGTTCAAGAGACCCAGTACTTC
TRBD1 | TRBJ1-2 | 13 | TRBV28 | CASSGGMNYGYTF | TGTGCCAGCTCAGGGGGAATGAACTATGGCTACACCTTC
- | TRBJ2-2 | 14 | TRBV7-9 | CASSPLALVGRLFF | TGTGCCAGCAGCCCCCTAGCCCTCGTCGGGCGGCTGTTTTTT
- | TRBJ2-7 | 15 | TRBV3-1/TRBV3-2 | CASSQGGTGAYEQYF | TGTGCCAGCAGCCAAGGTGGGACTGGAGCCTACGAGCAGTACTTC
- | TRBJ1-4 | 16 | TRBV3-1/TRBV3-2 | CASSQQGGGREEKLFF | TGTGCCAGCAGCCAACAAGGGGGGGGGCGTGAGGAAAAACTGTTTTTT